These T cell receptor beta chains were read from a single sample in a study of blood T cell repertoires in COVID-19. The assay was immunoSEQ multiplex PCR, and TCRdb's table has in-frame clones only and misses some. This table has roughly 130,000 clones, around 80% appearing once. Sequences were obtained from peripheral blood. All receptors derive from a man older than 75 with acute or convalescent COVID-19. Both conserved end residues are part of each CDR3. D genes are given only for firm matches. Clone size is given for some rows only: seen once, a few or many times, or a class if the clone is expanded.

D,J,size,V,DNA,CDR3
TRBD1,TRBJ1-1,once,TRBV6-5,TGTGCCAGCAGTCATCGACAGGGGAGGGATGAAGCTTTCTTT,CASSHRQGRDEAFF
-,TRBJ1-3,-,TRBV18,TGTGCCAGCTCACCACCGGGGAGTAGCTCTGGAAACACCATATATTTT,CASSPPGSSSGNTIYF
-,TRBJ2-2,-,TRBV6-6,TGTGCCAGCAGTTACGGGGGGAGTGAGTTTCCCGGGGAGCTGTTTTTT,CASSYGGSEFPGELFF
TRBD1,TRBJ1-2,-,TRBV7-2,TGTGCCAGCAGCCCGTACGCCCGACAGGGCTTAGGCTACACCTTC,CASSPYARQGLGYTF
-,TRBJ1-4,-,TRBV5-1,TGCGCCAGCAGCTTGGCCGGGGGAACTAATGAAAAACTGTTTTTT,CASSLAGGTNEKLFF
-,TRBJ1-4,-,TRBV19,TGTGCCAGTAGCTCCAGGGTGGCTAATGAAAAACTGTTTTTT,CASSSRVANEKLFF
-,TRBJ2-2,-,TRBV7-3,TGTGCCAGCAGCTTAATAGGAGGGGCTGGCACCGGGGAGCTGTTTTTT,CASSLIGGAGTGELFF
-,TRBJ1-4,-,TRBV27,TGTGCCAGCACACGCACAGGGTCCAAAACAGCAACTAATGAAAAACTGTTTTTT,CASTRTGSKTATNEKLFF
-,TRBJ2-7,once,TRBV5-4,TGTGCCAGCAGCTTGGGGAGCTCCTACGAGCAGTACTTC,CASSLGSSYEQYF
-,TRBJ2-5,-,TRBV11-2,TGTGCCAGCAGCTTGGGCAGCTTAGAGACCCAGTACTTC,CASSLGSLETQYF
-,TRBJ2-5,-,TRBV28,TGTGCCAGCAGCCCCGGTAGATACCAAGAGACCCAGTACTTC,CASSPGRYQETQYF
-,TRBJ2-2,-,TRBV15,TGTGCCACCAGCAGCGTCCGAGGCGAGGCCGGGGAGCTGTTTTTT,CATSSVRGEAGELFF
-,TRBJ2-4,-,TRBV12-3/TRBV12-4,TGTGCCAGCAGCACCGAGAGCATTCAGTACTTC,CASSTESIQYF
TRBD1,TRBJ1-5,-,TRBV7-2,TGTGCCAGCGCCCCCCACGGTGAACAGGGGGTTGGGGCCCAGCATTTT,CASAPHGEQGVGAQHF
-,TRBJ1-1,-,TRBV12-3/TRBV12-4,TGTGCCAGCAGTTCCCTGTATAGCCCTGAAGCTTTCTTT,CASSSLYSPEAFF
-,TRBJ1-4,-,TRBV4-3,TGCGCCAGCAGCCAAGATCACGGCGCGGATGAAAAACTGTTTTTT,CASSQDHGADEKLFF
-,TRBJ1-6,-,TRBV7-2,TGTGCCAGCAGCTTAGCCCCCAGGTCCTCCTATAATTCACCCCTCCACTTT,CASSLAPRSSYNSPLHF
TRBD1,TRBJ1-4,-,TRBV3-1/TRBV3-2,TGTGCCAGCAGCCAAGAGGTGGGACAGGGGGCGTACGAAAAACTGTTTTTT,CASSQEVGQGAYEKLFF
-,TRBJ1-4,-,TRBV3-1/TRBV3-2,TGTGCCAGCAGCCAAGGGCCGACAACTAATGAAAAACTGTTTTTT,CASSQGPTTNEKLFF
-,TRBJ1-6,-,TRBV7-6,TGTGCCAGCAGCTTAGGGGTCAGGGAAGGTTCACCCCTCCACTTT,CASSLGVREGSPLHF
TRBD1,TRBJ1-6,-,TRBV15,TGTGCCACCTGGCAGGGACAGGGGAATTCACCCCTCCACTTT,CATWQGQGNSPLHF
-,TRBJ1-4,-,TRBV20-1,TGCAGTGCTAAAGACCGTGAAAAACTGTTTTTT,CSAKDREKLFF
TRBD2,TRBJ2-3,few,TRBV7-2,TGTGCCAGCAGCTTAGCGCTAACGGGGGGGACAGATACGCAGTATTTT,CASSLALTGGTDTQYF
-,TRBJ1-2,-,TRBV29-1,TGCAGCGTTGAGGCCAGGCCGATCTATGGCTACACCTTC,CSVEARPIYGYTF
-,TRBJ2-7,-,TRBV28,TGTGCCAGCAAAAAGGGGACACTTCCCTACGAGCAGTACTTC,CASKKGTLPYEQYF
TRBD1,TRBJ1-1,-,TRBV18,TGTGCCAGCTCACCACAACAGGGGTTCGACACTGAAGCTTTCTTT,CASSPQQGFDTEAFF
-,TRBJ1-1,-,TRBV6-1,TGTGCCAGCAGTGAAGATGTTAGGGGTTACACTGAAGCTTTCTTT,CASSEDVRGYTEAFF
-,TRBJ2-5,-,TRBV5-4,TGTGCCAGCAGCTTGGGGTCTAGCGCAAAGACCCAGTACTTC,CASSLGSSAKTQYF
-,TRBJ2-7,-,TRBV19,TGTGCCAGTAGTCAGGACAGATCCTACGAGCAGTACTTC,CASSQDRSYEQYF
-,TRBJ1-1,few,TRBV30,TGTGCCTGGAGTCTCAGGGAAACGGCTTTCTTT,CAWSLRETAFF
-,TRBJ2-2,-,TRBV5-1,TGCGCCAGCAGCTTGGGGGCATCCCAAAGCACCGGGGAGCTGTTTTTT,CASSLGASQSTGELFF
-,TRBJ2-6,-,TRBV7-2,TGTGCCAGCAGCCTAAGAACAGACTCTGGGGCCAACGTCCTGACTTTC,CASSLRTDSGANVLTF
TRBD1,TRBJ2-7,few,TRBV4-2,TGTGCCAGCAGCCAAGTGACAGGGGGTGATTACGAGCAGTACTTC,CASSQVTGGDYEQYF
-,TRBJ2-5,-,TRBV11-1,TGTGCCAGCAGCCCCAGGGGAGAGACCCAGTACTTC,CASSPRGETQYF
-,TRBJ1-5,-,TRBV4-1,TGCGCCAGCAGCCGAGAAGGCCGGACAGCTCAAGCACCCCAGCATTTT,CASSREGRTAQAPQHF
-,TRBJ2-1,once,TRBV15,TGTGCCACCAGCAGAGATCAATTGAGCTATGAGCAGTTCTTC,CATSRDQLSYEQFF
-,TRBJ2-1,once,TRBV7-2,TGTGCCAGCACGACTAGTTCCCGCTACAATGAGCAGTTCTTC,CASTTSSRYNEQFF
TRBD1,TRBJ2-7,-,TRBV30,TGTGCCGGTCAGGGGGCTGACGAGCAGTACTTC,CAGQGADEQYF
TRBD1,TRBJ1-5,many,TRBV18,TGTGCCAGCTCACGACAGGGGCAGAATCAGCCCCAGCATTTT,CASSRQGQNQPQHF
TRBD1,TRBJ2-7,-,TRBV30,TGTGCCTGGGAAACTGGATCGGACAGGGGAAAATACTTC,CAWETGSDRGKYF
TRBD2,TRBJ2-3,-,TRBV29-1,TGCAGCGGATCCAGCGGGGATCAAGATACGCAGTATTTT,CSGSSGDQDTQYF
-,TRBJ2-3,-,TRBV24-1,TGTGCCACCAGTGATTATTCCGGGACTTCCACAGATACGCAGTATTTT,CATSDYSGTSTDTQYF
TRBD1,TRBJ1-3,-,TRBV2,TGTGCCAGCAGCGATTCCGGGACAGGGACTGGAAACACCATATATTTT,CASSDSGTGTGNTIYF
TRBD1,TRBJ1-6,-,TRBV6-2/TRBV6-3,TGTGCCAGCAGCTTGGGACAGGGGGATTCACCCCTCCACTTT,CASSLGQGDSPLHF
-,TRBJ2-1,-,TRBV7-2,TGTGCCAGCAGCGCGAGCACAGGGATACTGGCTGAGCAGTTCTTC,CASSASTGILAEQFF
TRBD1,TRBJ1-6,-,TRBV10-3,TGTGCCATCACCCGAGACAGGGAGGTACCCCTCCACTTT,CAITRDREVPLHF
TRBD2,TRBJ2-5,-,TRBV28,TGTGCCAGCAGACCAGCGGGGACTAGCCTCGAAGAGACCCAGTACTTC,CASRPAGTSLEETQYF
-,TRBJ2-7,-,TRBV7-8,TGTGCCAGCAGCTTAGCGAATAGTCCTTACGAGCAGTACTTC,CASSLANSPYEQYF
-,TRBJ1-1,-,TRBV30,TGTGCCTGGAGTGTACAAGGGGCGACTGAAGCTTTCTTT,CAWSVQGATEAFF
-,TRBJ1-1,-,TRBV7-9,TGTGCCAGCAGCTTGGGGCTTACTGAAGCTTTCTTT,CASSLGLTEAFF
-,TRBJ2-5,-,TRBV24-1,TGTGCCACCAGTGATTCTCAAACAACCCAAGAGACCCAGTACTTC,CATSDSQTTQETQYF
-,TRBJ1-2,-,TRBV7-8,TGTGCCAGCAGCTTAATAGCCGGCCGGGGGGTAAACGGCTACACCTTC,CASSLIAGRGVNGYTF
TRBD2,TRBJ2-7,-,TRBV7-6,TGTGCCAGCAGCTTATATGCGTCTAGCGGACCCTACGAGCAGTACTTC,CASSLYASSGPYEQYF
TRBD2,TRBJ2-7,-,TRBV5-5,TGTGCCAGCAGCCTGGGGGGAGGGACCCGCTACGAGCAGTACTTC,CASSLGGGTRYEQYF